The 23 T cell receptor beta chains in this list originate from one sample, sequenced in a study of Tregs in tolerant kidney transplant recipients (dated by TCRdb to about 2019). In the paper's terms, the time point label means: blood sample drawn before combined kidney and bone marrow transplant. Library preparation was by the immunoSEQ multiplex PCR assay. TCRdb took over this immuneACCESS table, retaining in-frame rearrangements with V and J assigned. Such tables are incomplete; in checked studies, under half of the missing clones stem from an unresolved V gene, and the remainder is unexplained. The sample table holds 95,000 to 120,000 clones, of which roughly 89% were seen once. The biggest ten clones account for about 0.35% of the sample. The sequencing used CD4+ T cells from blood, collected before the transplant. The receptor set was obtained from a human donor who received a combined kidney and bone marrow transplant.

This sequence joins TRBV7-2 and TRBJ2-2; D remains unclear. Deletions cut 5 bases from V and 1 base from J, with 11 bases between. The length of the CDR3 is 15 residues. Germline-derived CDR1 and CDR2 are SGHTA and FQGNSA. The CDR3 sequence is CASSLVTLNTGELFF. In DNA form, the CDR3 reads TGTGCCAGCAGCCTTGTGACACTGAACACCGGGGAGCTGTTTTTT.

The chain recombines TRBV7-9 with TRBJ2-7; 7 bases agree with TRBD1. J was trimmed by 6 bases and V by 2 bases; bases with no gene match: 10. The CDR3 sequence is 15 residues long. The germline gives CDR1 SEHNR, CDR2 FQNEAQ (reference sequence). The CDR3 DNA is TGTGCCAGCAGCTTAATGGCAGGGGGTGCGGGCGAGCAGTACTTC. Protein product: CASSLMAGGAGEQYF.

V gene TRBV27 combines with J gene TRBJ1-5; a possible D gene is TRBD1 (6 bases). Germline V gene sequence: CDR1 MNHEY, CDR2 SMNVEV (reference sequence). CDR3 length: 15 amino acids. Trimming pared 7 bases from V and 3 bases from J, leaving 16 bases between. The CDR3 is CASNIQGNLNQPQHF. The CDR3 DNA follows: TGTGCCAGCAACATACAGGGTAATCTCAATCAGCCCCAGCATTTT.

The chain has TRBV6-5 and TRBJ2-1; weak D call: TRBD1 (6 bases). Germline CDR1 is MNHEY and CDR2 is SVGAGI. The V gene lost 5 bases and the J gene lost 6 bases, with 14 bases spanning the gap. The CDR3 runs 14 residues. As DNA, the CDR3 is TGTGCCAGCAGTGGCCACACAGGGCGCAATGAGCAGTTCTTC. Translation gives CASSGHTGRNEQFF.

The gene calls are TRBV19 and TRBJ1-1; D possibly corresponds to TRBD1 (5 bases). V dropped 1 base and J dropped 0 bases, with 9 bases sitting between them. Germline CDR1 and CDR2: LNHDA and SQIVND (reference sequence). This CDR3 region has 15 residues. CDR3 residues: CASSIGPQVNTEAFF. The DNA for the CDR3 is TGTGCCAGTAGTATAGGACCACAGGTGAACACTGAAGCTTTCTTT. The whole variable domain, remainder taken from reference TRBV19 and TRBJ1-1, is DGGITQSPKYLFRKEGQNVTLSCEQNLNHDAMYWYRQDPGQGLRLIYYSQIVNDFQKGDIAEGYSVSREKKESFPLTVTSAQKNPTAFYLCASSIGPQVNTEAFFGQGTRLTVV.

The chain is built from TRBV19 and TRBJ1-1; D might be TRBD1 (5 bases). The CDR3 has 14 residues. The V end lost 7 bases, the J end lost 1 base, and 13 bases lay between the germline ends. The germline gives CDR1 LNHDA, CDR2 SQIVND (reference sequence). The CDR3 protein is CASNPGGGNTEAFF. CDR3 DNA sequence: TGTGCCAGTAACCCCGGGGGGGGGAACACTGAAGCTTTCTTT.

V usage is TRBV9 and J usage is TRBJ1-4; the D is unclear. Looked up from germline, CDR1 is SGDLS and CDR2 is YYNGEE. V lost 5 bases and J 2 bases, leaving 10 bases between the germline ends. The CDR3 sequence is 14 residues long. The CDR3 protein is CASSLGGTNEKLFF. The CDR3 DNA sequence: TGTGCCAGCAGTTTAGGCGGTACTAATGAAAAACTGTTTTTT.

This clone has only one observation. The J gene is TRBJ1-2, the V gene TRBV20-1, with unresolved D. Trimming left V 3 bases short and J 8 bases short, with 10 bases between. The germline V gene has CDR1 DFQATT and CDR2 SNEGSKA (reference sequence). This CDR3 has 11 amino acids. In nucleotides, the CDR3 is TGCAGTGCTAGCTCGGGTGAGGGCTACACCTTC. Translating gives CSASSGEGYTF.

In DNA form, the CDR3 reads TGTGCCAGCAGTTTAGTGGATACAGGGGGTGACTATGGCTACACCTTC. Residues: CASSLVDTGGDYGYTF. The chain carries TRBV28 and TRBJ1-2; 8 positions match TRBD1. Germline assignment: CDR1 MDHEN and CDR2 SYDVKM. V dropped 2 bases and J dropped 3; count of bases not matched to a gene: 8. CDR3 length: 16 amino acids.

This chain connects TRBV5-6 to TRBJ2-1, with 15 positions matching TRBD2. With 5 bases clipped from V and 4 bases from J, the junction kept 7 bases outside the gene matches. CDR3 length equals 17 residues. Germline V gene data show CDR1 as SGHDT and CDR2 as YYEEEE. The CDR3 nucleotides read TGTGCCAGCAGGGATGGGACTAGCGGGAGGCTTTACAATGAGCAGTTCTTC. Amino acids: CASRDGTSGRLYNEQFF. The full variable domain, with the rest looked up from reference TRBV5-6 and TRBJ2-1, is DAGVTQSPTHLIKTRGQQVTLRCSPKSGHDTVSWYQQALGQGPQFIFQYYEEEERQRGNFPDRFSGHQFPNYSSELNVNALLLGDSALYLCASRDGTSGRLYNEQFFGPGTRLTVL.

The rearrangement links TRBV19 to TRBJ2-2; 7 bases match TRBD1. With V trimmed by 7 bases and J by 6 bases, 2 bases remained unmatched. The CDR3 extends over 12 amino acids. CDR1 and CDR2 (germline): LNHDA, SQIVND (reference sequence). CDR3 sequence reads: CASTTGAGELFF. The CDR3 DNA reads TGTGCCAGTACAACAGGGGCCGGGGAGCTGTTTTTT.

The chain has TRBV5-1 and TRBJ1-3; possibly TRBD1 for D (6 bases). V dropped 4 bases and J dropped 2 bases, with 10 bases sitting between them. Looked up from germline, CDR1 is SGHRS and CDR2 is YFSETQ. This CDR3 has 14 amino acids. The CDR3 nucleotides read TGCGCCAGCAGCGTGGACAGTGCTGGAAACACCATATATTTT. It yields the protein CASSVDSAGNTIYF.

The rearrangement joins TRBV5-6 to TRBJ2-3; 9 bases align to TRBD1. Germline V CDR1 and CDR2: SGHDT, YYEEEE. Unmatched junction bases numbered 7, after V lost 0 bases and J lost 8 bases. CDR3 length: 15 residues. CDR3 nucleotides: TGTGCCAGCAGCTTGGAGGGGACAGGGTGGGGTACGCAGTATTTT. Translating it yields CASSLEGTGWGTQYF.

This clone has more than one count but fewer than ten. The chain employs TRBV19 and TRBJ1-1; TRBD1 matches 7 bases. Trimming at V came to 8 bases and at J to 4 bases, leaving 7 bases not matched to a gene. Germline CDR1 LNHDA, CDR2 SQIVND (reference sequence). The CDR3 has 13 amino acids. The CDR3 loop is CASSPQGVTEAFF. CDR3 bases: TGTGCCAGTTCCCCCCAGGGGGTCACTGAAGCTTTCTTT.

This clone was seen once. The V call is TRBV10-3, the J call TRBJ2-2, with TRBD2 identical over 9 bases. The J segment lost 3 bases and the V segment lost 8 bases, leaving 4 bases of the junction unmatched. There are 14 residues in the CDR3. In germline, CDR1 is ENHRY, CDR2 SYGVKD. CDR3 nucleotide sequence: TGTGCCATCTCCCTAGCGGGGTACACCGGGGAGCTGTTTTTT. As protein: CAISLAGYTGELFF.

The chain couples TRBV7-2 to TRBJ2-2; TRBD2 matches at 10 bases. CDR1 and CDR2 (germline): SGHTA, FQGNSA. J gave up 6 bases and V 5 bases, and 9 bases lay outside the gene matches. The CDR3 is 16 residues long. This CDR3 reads CASSPVVLAGAGELFF. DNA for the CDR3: TGTGCCAGCAGCCCCGTCGTGCTAGCGGGGGCCGGGGAGCTGTTTTTT.

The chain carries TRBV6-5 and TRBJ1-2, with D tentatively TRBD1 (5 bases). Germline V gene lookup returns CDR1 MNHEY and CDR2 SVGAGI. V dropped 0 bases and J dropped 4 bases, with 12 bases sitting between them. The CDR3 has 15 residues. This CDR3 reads CASSYSVLGGYGYTF. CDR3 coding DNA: TGTGCCAGCAGTTACTCCGTCTTGGGGGGCTATGGCTACACCTTC.

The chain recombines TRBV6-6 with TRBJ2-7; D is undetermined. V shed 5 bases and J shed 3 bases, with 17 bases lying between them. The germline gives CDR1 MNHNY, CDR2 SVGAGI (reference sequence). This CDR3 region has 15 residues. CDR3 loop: CASSVDSNLNYEQYF. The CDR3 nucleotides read TGTGCCAGCAGTGTCGACTCGAACCTTAACTACGAGCAGTACTTC.

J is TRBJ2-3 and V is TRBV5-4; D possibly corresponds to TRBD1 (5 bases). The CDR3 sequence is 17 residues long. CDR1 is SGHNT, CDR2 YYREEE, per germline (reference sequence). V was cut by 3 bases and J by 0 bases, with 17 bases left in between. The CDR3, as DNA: TGTGCCAGCAGCTCCGACCAGGGCAGGTCTAGCACAGATACGCAGTATTTT. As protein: CASSSDQGRSSTDTQYF.

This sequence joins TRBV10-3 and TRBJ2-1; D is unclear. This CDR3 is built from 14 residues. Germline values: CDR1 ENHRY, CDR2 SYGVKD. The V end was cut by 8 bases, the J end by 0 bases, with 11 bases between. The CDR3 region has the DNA TGTGCCATCCAAGAGAAGAGCTCCTACAATGAGCAGTTCTTC. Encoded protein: CAIQEKSSYNEQFF.

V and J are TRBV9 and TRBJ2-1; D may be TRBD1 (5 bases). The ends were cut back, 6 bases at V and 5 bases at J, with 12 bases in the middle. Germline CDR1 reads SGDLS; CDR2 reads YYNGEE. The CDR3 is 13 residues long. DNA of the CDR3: TGTGCCAGCACGACAGACCCTAACAATGAGCAGTTCTTC. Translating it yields CASTTDPNNEQFF.

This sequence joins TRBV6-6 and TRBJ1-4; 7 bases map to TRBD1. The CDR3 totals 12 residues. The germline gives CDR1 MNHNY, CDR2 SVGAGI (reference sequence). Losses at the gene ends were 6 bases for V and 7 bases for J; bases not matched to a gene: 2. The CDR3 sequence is CASRQGIEKLFF. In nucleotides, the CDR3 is TGTGCCAGCAGACAGGGGATTGAAAAACTGTTTTTT.

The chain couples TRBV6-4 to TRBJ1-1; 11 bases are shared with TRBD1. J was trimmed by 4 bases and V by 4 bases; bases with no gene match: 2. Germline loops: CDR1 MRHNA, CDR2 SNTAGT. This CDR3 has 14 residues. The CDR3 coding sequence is TGTGCCAGCAGTGCCGGGACAGGGGGCACTGAAGCTTTCTTT. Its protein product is CASSAGTGGTEAFF.